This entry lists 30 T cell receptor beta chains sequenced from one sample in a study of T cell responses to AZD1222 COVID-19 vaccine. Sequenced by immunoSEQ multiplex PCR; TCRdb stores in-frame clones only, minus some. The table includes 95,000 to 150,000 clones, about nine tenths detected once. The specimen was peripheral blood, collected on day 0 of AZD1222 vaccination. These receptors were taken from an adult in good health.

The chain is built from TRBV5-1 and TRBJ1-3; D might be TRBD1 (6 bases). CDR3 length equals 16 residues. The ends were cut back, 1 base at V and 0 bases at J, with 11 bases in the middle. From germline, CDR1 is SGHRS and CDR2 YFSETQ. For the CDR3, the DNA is TGCGCCAGCAGCTTGCGACAGGACCACTCTGGAAACACCATATATTTT. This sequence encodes CASSLRQDHSGNTIYF.

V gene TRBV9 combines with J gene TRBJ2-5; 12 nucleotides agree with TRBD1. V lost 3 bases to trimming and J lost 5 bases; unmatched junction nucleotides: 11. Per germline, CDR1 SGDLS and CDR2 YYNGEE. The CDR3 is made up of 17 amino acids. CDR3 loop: CASSAGTGGWGWETQYF. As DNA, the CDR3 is TGTGCCAGCAGCGCCGGGACAGGGGGCTGGGGTTGGGAGACCCAGTACTTC.

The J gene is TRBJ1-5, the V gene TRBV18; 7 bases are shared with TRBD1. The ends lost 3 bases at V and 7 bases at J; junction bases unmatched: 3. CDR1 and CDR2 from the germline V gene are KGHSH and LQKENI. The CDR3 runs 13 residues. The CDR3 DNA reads TGTGCCAGCTCACCGGAACAGGGGCAGCCCCAGCATTTT. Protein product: CASSPEQGQPQHF.

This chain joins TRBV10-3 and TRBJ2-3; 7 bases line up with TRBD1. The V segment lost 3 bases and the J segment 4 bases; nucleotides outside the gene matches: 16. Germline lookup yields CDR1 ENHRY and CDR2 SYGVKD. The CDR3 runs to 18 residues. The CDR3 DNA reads TGTGCCATCAGTGAAGACTCCCGGACAGGTGAGGACTCAGATACGCAGTATTTT. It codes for CAISEDSRTGEDSDTQYF.

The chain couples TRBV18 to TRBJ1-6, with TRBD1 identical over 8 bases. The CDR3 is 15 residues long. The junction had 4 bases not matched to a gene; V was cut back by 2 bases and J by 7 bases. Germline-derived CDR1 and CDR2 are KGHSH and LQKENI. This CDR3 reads CASSPGQGINSPLHF. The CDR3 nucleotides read TGTGCCAGCTCACCAGGACAGGGAATAAATTCACCCCTCCACTTT.

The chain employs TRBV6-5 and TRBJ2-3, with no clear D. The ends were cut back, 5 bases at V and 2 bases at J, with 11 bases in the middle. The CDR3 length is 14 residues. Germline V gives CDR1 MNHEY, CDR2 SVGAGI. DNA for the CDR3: TGTGCCAGCAGTCTCAAGACTTACACAGATACGCAGTATTTT. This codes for CASSLKTYTDTQYF.

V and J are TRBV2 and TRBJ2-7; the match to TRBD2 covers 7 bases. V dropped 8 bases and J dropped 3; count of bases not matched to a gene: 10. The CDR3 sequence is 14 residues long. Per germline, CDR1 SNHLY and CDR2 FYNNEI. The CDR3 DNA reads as TGTGCCAGCTGGGAGGGCCATGGGGTCTACGAGCAGTACTTC. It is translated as CASWEGHGVYEQYF.

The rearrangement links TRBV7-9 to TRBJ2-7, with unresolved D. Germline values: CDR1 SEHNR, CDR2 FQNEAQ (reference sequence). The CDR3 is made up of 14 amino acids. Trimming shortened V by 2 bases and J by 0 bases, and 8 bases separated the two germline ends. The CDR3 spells CASSLPQSSYEQYF. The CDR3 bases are TGTGCCAGCAGCTTACCACAATCCTCCTACGAGCAGTACTTC.

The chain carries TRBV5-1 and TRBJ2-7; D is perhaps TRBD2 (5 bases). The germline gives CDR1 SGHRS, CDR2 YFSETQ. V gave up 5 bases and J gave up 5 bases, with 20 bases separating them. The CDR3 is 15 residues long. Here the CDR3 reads CASSSMTLPGNEQYF. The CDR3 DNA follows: TGCGCCAGCAGTAGCATGACCCTCCCCGGGAACGAGCAGTACTTC.

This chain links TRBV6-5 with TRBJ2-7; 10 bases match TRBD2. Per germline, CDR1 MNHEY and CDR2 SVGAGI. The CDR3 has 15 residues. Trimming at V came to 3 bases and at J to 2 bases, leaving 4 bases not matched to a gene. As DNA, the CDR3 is TGTGCCAGCAGTTATGGAGCGGGGGGGACCTACGAGCAGTACTTC. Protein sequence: CASSYGAGGTYEQYF.

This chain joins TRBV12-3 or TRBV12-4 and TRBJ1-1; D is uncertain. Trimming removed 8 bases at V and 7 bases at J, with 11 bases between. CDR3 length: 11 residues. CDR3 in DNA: TGTGCCAGCCTCGAGGGCGGTGAAGCTTTCTTT. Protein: CASLEGGEAFF.

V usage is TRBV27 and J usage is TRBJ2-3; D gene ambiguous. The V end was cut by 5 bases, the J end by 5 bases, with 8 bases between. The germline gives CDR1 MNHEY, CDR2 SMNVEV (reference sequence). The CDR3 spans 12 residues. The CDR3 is CASSPHGDTQYF. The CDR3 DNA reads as TGTGCCAGCAGTCCACACGGAGATACGCAGTATTTT.

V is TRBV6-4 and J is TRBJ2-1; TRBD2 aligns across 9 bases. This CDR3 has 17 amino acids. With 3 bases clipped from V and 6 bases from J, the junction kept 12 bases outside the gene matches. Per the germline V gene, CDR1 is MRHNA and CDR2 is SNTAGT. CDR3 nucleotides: TGTGCCAGCAGTGAGCGGGAGGGCAGGGGGAATCGCAATGAGCAGTTCTTC. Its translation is CASSEREGRGNRNEQFF.

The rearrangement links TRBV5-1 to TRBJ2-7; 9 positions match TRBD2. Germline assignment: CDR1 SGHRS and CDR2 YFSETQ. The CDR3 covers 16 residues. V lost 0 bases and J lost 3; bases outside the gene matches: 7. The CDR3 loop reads CASSLVSGSSSYEQYF. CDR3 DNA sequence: TGCGCCAGCAGCTTGGTTAGCGGGAGCTCCAGCTACGAGCAGTACTTC.

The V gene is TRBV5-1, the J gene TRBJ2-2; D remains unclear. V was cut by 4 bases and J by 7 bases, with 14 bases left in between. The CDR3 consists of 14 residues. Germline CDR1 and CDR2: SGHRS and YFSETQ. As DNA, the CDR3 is TGCGCCAGCAGCGCATGGACCTTTAACGGGGAGCTGTTTTTT. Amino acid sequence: CASSAWTFNGELFF. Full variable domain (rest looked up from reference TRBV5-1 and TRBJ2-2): KAGVTQTPRYLIKTRGQQVTLSCSPISGHRSVSWYQQTPGQGLQFLFEYFSETQRNKGNFPGRFSGRQFSNSRSEMNVSTLELGDSALYLCASSAWTFNGELFFGEGSRLTVL.

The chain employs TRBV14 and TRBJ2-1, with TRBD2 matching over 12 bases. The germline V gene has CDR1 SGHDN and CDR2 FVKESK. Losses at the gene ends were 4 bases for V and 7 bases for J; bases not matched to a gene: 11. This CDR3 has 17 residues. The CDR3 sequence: CASSPTSGRPQRNEQFF. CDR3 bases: TGTGCCAGCAGCCCTACTAGCGGGAGGCCCCAACGGAATGAGCAGTTCTTC.

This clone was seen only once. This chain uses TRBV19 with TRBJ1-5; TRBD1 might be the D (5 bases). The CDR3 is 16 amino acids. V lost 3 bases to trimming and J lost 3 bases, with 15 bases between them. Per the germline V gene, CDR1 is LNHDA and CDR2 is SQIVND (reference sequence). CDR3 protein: CASSMRLGPLNQPQHF. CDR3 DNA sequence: TGTGCCAGTAGTATGAGGCTGGGACCCCTCAATCAGCCCCAGCATTTT.

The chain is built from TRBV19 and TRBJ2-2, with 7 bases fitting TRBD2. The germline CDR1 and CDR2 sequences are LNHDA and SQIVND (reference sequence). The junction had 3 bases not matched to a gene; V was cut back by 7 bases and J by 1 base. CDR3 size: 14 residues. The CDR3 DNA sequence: TGTGCCAGTATCCAGCGGGAGAACACCGGGGAGCTGTTTTTT. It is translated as CASIQRENTGELFF. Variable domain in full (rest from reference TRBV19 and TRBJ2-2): DGGITQSPKYLFRKEGQNVTLSCEQNLNHDAMYWYRQDPGQGLRLIYYSQIVNDFQKGDIAEGYSVSREKKESFPLTVTSAQKNPTAFYLCASIQRENTGELFFGEGSRLTVL.

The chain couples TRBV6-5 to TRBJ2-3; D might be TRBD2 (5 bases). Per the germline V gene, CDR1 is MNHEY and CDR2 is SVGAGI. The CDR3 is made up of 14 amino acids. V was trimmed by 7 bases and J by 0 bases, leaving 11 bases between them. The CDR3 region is CASKNTGSTDTQYF. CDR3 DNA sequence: TGTGCCAGCAAGAATACGGGGAGCACAGATACGCAGTATTTT.

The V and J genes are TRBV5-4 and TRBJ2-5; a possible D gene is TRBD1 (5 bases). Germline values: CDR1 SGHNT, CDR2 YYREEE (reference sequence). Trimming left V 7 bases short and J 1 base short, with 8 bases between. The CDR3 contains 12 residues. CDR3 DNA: TGTGCCAGCTCGGACATCCAAGAGACCCAGTACTTC. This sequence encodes CASSDIQETQYF.

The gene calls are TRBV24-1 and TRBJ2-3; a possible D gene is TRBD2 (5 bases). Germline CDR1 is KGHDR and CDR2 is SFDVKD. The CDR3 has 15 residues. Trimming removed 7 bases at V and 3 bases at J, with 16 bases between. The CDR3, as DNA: TGTGCCACCAGCCATCACGGATCGGGGACAGATACGCAGTATTTT. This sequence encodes CATSHHGSGTDTQYF.

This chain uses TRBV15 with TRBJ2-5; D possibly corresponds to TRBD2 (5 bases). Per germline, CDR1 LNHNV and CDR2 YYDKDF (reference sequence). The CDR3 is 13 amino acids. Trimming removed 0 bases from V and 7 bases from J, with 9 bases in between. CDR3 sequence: CATSRDVRGTQYF. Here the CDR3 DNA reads TGTGCCACCAGCAGAGATGTACGGGGGACCCAGTACTTC.

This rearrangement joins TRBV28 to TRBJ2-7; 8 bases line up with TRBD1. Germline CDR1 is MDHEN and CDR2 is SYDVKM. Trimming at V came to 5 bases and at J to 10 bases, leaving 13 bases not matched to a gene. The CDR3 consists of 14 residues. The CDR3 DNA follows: TGTGCCAGCAGTCCACAGGGGGGCAACAGGCAACAGTACTTC. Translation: CASSPQGGNRQQYF.

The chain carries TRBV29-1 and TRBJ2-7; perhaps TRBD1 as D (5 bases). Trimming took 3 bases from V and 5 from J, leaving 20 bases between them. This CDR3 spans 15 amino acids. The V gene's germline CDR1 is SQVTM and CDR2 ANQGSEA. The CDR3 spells CSVDVVRVGSNEQYF. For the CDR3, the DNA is TGCAGCGTTGATGTTGTCAGGGTGGGGTCCAACGAGCAGTACTTC.

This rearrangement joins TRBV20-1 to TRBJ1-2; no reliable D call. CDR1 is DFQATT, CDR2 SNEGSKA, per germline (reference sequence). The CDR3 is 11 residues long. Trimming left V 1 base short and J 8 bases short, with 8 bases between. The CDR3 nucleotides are TGCAGTGCTAGAGTAACCCGGGGCTACACCTTC. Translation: CSARVTRGYTF.

The DNA of the CDR3 is TGTGCCAGCAAGACAGGGGCGACAAGCTCCTACAATGAGCAGTTCTTC. It yields the protein CASKTGATSSYNEQFF. The rearrangement links TRBV19 to TRBJ2-1; the match to TRBD1 covers 8 bases. Germline values: CDR1 LNHDA, CDR2 SQIVND (reference sequence). CDR3 length: 16 amino acids. The trim removed 9 bases at V and 0 bases at J, leaving 10 bases unmatched.

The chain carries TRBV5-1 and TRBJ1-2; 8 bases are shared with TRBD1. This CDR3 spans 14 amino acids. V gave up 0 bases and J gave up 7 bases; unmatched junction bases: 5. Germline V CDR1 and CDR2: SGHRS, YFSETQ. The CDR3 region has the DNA TGCGCCAGCAGCTTGGAGATAGGACAGGGTGGCTACACCTTC. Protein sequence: CASSLEIGQGGYTF.

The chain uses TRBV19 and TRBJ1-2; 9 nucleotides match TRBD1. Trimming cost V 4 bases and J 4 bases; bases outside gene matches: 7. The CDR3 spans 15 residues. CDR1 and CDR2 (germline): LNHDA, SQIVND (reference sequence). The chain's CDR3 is CASSTHRGLVYGYTF. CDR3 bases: TGTGCCAGTAGTACGCACAGGGGGCTCGTCTATGGCTACACCTTC.

The chain's CDR3 is CASSDGTGRGATNEKLFF. CDR3 nucleotide sequence: TGTGCCAGCAGCGACGGGACAGGCCGTGGTGCAACTAATGAAAAACTGTTTTTT. The chain employs TRBV5-4 and TRBJ1-4; 8 positions match TRBD1. CDR3 length: 18 residues. Germline CDR1 reads SGHNT; CDR2 reads YYREEE (reference sequence). Unmatched junction bases numbered 11, after V lost 4 bases and J lost 0 bases.

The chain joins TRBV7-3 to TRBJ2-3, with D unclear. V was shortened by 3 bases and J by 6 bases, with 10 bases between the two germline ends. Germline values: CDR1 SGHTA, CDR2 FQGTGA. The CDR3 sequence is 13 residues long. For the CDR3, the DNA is TGTGCCAGCAGCTTCGGCCCCGGGGATACGCAGTATTTT. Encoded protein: CASSFGPGDTQYF.